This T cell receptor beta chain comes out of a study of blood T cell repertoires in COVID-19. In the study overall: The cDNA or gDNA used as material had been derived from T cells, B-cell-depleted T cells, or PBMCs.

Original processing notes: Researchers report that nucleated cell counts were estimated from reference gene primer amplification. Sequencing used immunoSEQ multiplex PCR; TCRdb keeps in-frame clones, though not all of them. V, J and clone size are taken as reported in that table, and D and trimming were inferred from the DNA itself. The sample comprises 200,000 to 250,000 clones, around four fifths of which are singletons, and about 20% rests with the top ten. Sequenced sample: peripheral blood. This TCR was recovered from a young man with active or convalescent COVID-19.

Here the CDR3 reads CASSAEAGAYEQYF. In nucleotides, the CDR3 is TGTGCCAGCAGTGCAGAGGCGGGGGCCTACGAGCAGTACTTC. The chain combines TRBV2 with TRBJ2-7, with 7 bases identical to TRBD2. The germline V gene has CDR1 SNHLY and CDR2 FYNNEI. Trimming at V came to 4 bases and at J to 2 bases, leaving 5 bases not matched to a gene. This CDR3 has 14 residues. The entire variable domain, with the rest obtained from reference TRBV2 and TRBJ2-7, is as follows: EPEVTQTPSHQVTQMGQEVILRCVPISNHLYFYWYRQILGQKVEFLVSFYNNEISEKSEIFDDQFSVERPDGSNFTLKIRSTKLEDSAMYFCASSAEAGAYEQYFGPGTRLTVT.